The rows below give T cell receptor beta chains drawn from one sample of a study of control samples from healthy donors and cancer patients. Repertoires were generated with immunoSEQ multiplex PCR, while TCRdb's copy carries only in-frame clones and drops some. The sample carries roughly 170,000 clones, roughly 94% recorded once. Specimen: blood. Receptors originate from a woman aged 18-29 years in good health. CDR3s include the opening cysteine and the closing phenylalanine or tryptophan. The D gene is left open where the match is weak.

TRBJ2-1,-,TRBV19,TGTGCCAGTAGATGGGGAACTGAGCAGTTCTTC,CASRWGTEQFF
TRBJ1-2,-,TRBV14,TGTGCCAGCAGCCCGACAGGTCTCAATCGCTATGGCTACACCTTC,CASSPTGLNRYGYTF
TRBJ1-2,-,TRBV6-5,TGTGCCAGCCGCGTCGGAGGCTATGGCTACACCTTC,CASRVGGYGYTF
TRBJ1-2,-,TRBV3-1/TRBV3-2,TGTGCCAGCAGCCAAGGTCGGTACTATGGCTACACCTTC,CASSQGRYYGYTF
TRBJ2-3,-,TRBV11-2,TGTGCCAGCAGCTTAGGTGAGACCCACACAGATACGCAGTATTTT,CASSLGETHTDTQYF
TRBJ2-3,-,TRBV5-1,TGCGCCAGCAGCCCGACCGGGACTACAGATACGCAGTATTTT,CASSPTGTTDTQYF
TRBJ2-1,-,TRBV9,TGTGCCAGCAGCGTAGAAGCGGCGAGCTCCTACAATGAGCAGTTCTTC,CASSVEAASSYNEQFF
TRBJ1-6,-,TRBV2,TGTGCCAGCATATTAAGGGTCGGTTCACCCCTCCACTTT,CASILRVGSPLHF
TRBJ2-2,-,TRBV3-1/TRBV3-2,TGTGCCAGCAGCCACACAACCTGGGGGAACACCGGGGAGCTGTTTTTT,CASSHTTWGNTGELFF
TRBJ2-1,TRBD2,TRBV27,TGTGCCAGCAGTCCCTCTAGCGGCTCCTACAATGAGCAGTTCTTC,CASSPSSGSYNEQFF
TRBJ1-2,-,TRBV9,TGTGCCAGCAGCTCCACAGGGTGGGGAGGTGGCTACACCTTC,CASSSTGWGGGYTF